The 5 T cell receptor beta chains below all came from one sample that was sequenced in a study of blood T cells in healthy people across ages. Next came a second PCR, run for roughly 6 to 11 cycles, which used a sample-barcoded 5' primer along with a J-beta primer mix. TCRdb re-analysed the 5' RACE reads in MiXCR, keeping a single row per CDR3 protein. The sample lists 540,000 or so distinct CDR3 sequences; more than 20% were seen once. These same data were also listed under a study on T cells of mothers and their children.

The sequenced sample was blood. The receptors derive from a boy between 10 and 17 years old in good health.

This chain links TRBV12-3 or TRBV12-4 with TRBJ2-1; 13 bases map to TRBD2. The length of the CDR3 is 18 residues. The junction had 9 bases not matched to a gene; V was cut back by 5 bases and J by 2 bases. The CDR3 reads CASSPGTSGEGTYNEQFF. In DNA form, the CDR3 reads TGTGCCAGCAGTCCCGGGACTAGCGGGGAGGGTACCTACAATGAGCAGTTCTTC.

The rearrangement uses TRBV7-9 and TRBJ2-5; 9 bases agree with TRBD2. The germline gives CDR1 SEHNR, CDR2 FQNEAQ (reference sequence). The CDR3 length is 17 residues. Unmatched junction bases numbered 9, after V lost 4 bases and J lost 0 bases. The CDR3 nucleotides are TGTGCCAGCAGCTACCCCGTAGCGGGGGTACACCAAGAGACCCAGTACTTC. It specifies CASSYPVAGVHQETQYF. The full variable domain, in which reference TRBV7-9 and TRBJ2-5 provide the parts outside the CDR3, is DTGVSQNPRHKITKRGQNVTFRCDPISEHNRLYWYRQTLGQGPEFLTYFQNEAQLEKSRLLSDRFSAERPKGSFSTLEIQRTEQGDSAMYLCASSYPVAGVHQETQYFGPGTRLLVL.

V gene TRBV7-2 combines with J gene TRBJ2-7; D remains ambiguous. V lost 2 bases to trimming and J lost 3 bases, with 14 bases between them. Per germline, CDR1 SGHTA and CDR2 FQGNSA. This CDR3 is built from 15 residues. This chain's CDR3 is CASSLNLPYDYEQYF. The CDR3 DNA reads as TGTGCCAGCAGCTTAAATCTCCCCTATGACTACGAGCAGTACTTC. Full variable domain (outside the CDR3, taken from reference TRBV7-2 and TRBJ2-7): GAGVSQSPSNKVTEKGKDVELRCDPISGHTALYWYRQSLGQGLEFLIYFQGNSAPDKSGLPSDRFSAERTGGSVSTLTIQRTQQEDSAVYLCASSLNLPYDYEQYFGPGTRLTVT.

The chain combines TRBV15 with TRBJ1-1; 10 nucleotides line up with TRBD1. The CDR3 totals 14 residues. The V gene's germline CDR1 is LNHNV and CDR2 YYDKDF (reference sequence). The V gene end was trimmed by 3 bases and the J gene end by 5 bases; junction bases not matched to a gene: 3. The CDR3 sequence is CATSSRDRGTEAFF. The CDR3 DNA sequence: TGTGCCACCAGCAGCCGGGACAGGGGTACTGAAGCTTTCTTT.

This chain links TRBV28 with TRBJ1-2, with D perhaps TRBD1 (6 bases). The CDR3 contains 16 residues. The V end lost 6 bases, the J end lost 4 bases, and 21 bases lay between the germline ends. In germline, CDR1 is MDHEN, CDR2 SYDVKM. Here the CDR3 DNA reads TGTGCCAGCAGGGGGACTCAGGGGACGACCCTCTATGGCTACACCTTC. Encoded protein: CASRGTQGTTLYGYTF.